The subject of this entry is one T cell receptor beta chain. Its matching antigen is unknown. The data were taken from a study of response to subunit inactivated influenza vaccine. General study findings and limits: The authors proposed limited new T cell recruitment per seasonal influenza vaccination.

In TCRdb, the RT-PCR reads were re-called with MiXCR into one record per CDR3 protein. The data hold 860,000 or so distinct CDR3 sequences, with about 20% observed a single time. V lost 1 base, J lost 2 bases, and 10 bases lay in between. CDR1 SGHTA and CDR2 FQGTGA come from the germline V gene. The CDR3 consists of 15 residues. This material consisted of PBMCs from blood, taken less than 6 days after vaccination. The TCR sequence derives from a man over 45 who received an inactivated influenza vaccine. The rearrangement uses TRBV7-3 and TRBJ2-3, with D tentatively TRBD1 or TRBD2 (5 bases each). The CDR3 protein is CASSLIAGATDTQYF. The CDR3 DNA sequence: TGTGCCAGCAGCTTAATTGCCGGGGCCACAGATACGCAGTATTTT.